This TCR beta chain was retrieved from a study of T cell repertoires in cytomegalovirus infection. Study background: In public TCR beta signatures, there were indications of both CMV infection and matching HLA type.

Germline V CDR1 and CDR2: LNHDA, SQIVND (reference sequence). V dropped 6 bases and J dropped 3 bases, with 14 bases sitting between them. This CDR3 region has 15 residues. This clonotype was seen a handful of times. Its antigen remains unknown. Regarding the study as a whole: The cumulative frequency of public TCR beta families distinguished individuals who carried CMV together with the relevant HLA. The ex vivo response was dominated by HLA-C-restricted CMV-specific TCR beta clonotypes.

Each CDR3 protein gets one entry after TCRdb re-called the reads with MiXCR. The sample shows under 800,000 distinct CDR3 sequences, about 24% of them seen only once. This clonotype originated in a human donor in good health (CMV status not recorded). Some clones in this sample may be carry-over from other donors' samples. The chain has TRBV19 and TRBJ2-2; no reliable D call. The sequenced sample consisted of CD8+ T cells from PBMCs. CDR3 loop: CASSPDGLDTGELFF. The CDR3 nucleotides are TGTGCCAGTAGCCCAGACGGGCTGGACACCGGGGAGCTGTTTTTT.